The clone carrying this TCR beta chain has ten or more counts. The protocol attached unique molecular identifiers to individual cDNA molecules. TCRdb independently ran MiXCR on the 5' RACE reads; one entry per CDR3 protein. The table has 50,000 or so distinct CDR3 sequences, roughly 5.9% seen once; the top ten hold roughly 4.5%. The source of the sample is a study of early T cells in non-severe SARS-CoV-2 infection. V shed 0 bases, J shed 4 bases, and the junction held 8 bases outside the gene matches. This CDR3 has 16 amino acids. Germline V lookup: CDR1 SGHKS, CDR2 YYEKEE (reference sequence). The clonotype was recovered from an adult who was a healthcare worker with PCR-confirmed SARS-CoV-2 infection or an uninfected control (not recorded which). This chain uses TRBV5-5 with TRBJ2-7; TRBD1 aligns across 9 bases. Sequenced material: whole blood. CDR3 nucleotide sequence: TGTGCCAGCAGCTTGGTTGTGGGGACAGGGCGATACGAGCAGTACTTC. It translates to CASSLVVGTGRYEQYF.